This T cell receptor (beta chain) was sequenced in a study of cytomegalovirus exposure and HLA in healthy donors (dated by TCRdb to about 2017). In the study overall: An earlier analysis of 550 to 700 of the donors reported approximately 270 Gb of sequence data and 100 million to 140 million unique TCR beta sequences from around 200 million T cells. An early release covering roughly 600 HLA-typed donors comprised 250 to 350 gigabases of sequencing data and approximately 80 million unique TCR sequences. Of the roughly 430 genotyped donors, about 80% fell in the genetic ancestry cluster associated with self-reported Caucasian donors. The study was designed to test whether signatures of past pathogen exposure could be identified by cataloging public T cell receptors. The T cell repertoires of 666 subjects were profiled by immunosequencing and related to cytomegalovirus serostatus. Besides the first cohort of roughly 660 subjects, a separate validation cohort made up of over 95 different subjects was used. High-throughput TCR immunosequencing, statistical association of individual TCRs with disease status, and machine learning were combined to predict cytomegalovirus infection status. A later analysis re-examined previously published TCR beta repertoires from 610 or so donors and added high-resolution HLA genotyping to investigate patterns of TCR occurrence. In the later analysis, no new phenotypic data were used to find candidate immune exposures; instead, reliance was placed on TCR beta sequences and their occurrence across donors. An earlier analysis of about 600 of the donors used high-throughput TCR beta sequencing to judge whether each TCR beta V gene segment behaved as functional or pseudogenic. Alongside the repertoire data, information on donor age, sex, ethnicity and CMV serostatus was compiled. Genome-wide SNP genotypes for about 65% of the roughly 670 donors were used in a later genetic analysis, which treated that subset as a discovery cohort. Every repertoire in the discovery cohort had been generated on one and the same sequencing platform. Class I and class II HLA loci were covered by the typing at four-digit resolution. The number of typed donors differed by locus: 629-630 for A, B, C, DRB1 and DQB1; 500 to 550 for DQA1; approximately 610 for DPA1; and roughly 490 for DPB1. Four or five DR-DQ haplotypes were handled as single units for association and clustering because linkage in the cohort was strong. Across approximately 400 genotyped donors of the cohort, an average of approximately 220,000 unique TCR beta nucleotide sequences per donor were sequenced, and approximately 19% of those sequences were non-productive.

The cohort consisted of some 730 healthy bone marrow donors. All cohort members were sampled while nominally healthy, although unrecorded immune exposures were likely present. The donor tested CMV seronegative and was one of the 352 seronegative cohort members. A peripheral blood sample was provided by each donor, and peripheral blood mononuclear cells were used for TCR beta sequencing. Genomic DNA was extracted from the blood cell samples with the Qiagen DNeasy Blood Extraction Kit. Libraries came from the immunoSEQ multiplex PCR assay. For the multiplex PCR, a mixture combining 60 forward primers for TCR Vbeta segments and 13 reverse primers for TCR Jbeta segments was used. Amplification of the CDR3 region of rearranged TCR beta genes was performed with a multiplex PCR assay on genomic DNA. On the Illumina HiSeq System, the amplified TCR beta libraries were sequenced as 87-base-pair reads. Concerning the study's data processing: Across the 670 or so repertoires, a later analysis counted tens of millions of unique TCR beta chains, roughly 11 million of which were shared by at least two donors. To remove PCR and sequencing errors, raw reads were error-corrected and collapsed into unique sequences using a nearest-neighbor algorithm that merged closely related sequences. Alignment of CDR3 sequences to IMGT reference sequences was used to assign V, D and J gene segments. For a sequence to be retained, at least a six-nucleotide match to both a V gene segment and a J gene segment was required. Rearrangements were classified as productive when the CDR3 lacked stop codons and remained in frame with V and J, and all other rearrangements were classified as non-productive. CDR3 was defined according to IMGT convention as the region running from the second conserved V-encoded cysteine to the conserved J-encoded phenylalanine. The earlier analysis of around 640 of the donors excluded sequences that lacked an unambiguous match to a single V gene segment. In an earlier analysis of 587 of the donors, a V segment was called functional when productive rearrangements were above 56.7%, and segregating when the standard deviation between donors exceeded 5%. To diagnose cytomegalovirus status from the catalog of TCR beta chain sequences, a statistical classification framework was built. In a later analysis, V and J genes were assigned by comparing TCR nucleotide sequences against IMGT/GENE-DB human TR gene sequences. In a later analysis, CDR3 sequences and most-parsimonious VDJ recombination scenarios were assigned using the TCRdist pipeline. In a later analysis, each TCR beta chain was defined by its CDR3 amino acid sequence together with its V-gene family, and reads without a unique V-gene family were excluded. A later analysis removed several hundred highly shared, low-generation-probability nucleotide sequences to deal with suspected cross-contamination and a sequencing artifact. A later analysis calculated a clonal expansion index for each public chain from normalized within-repertoire ranks of inferred template counts. In a later analysis, generation probabilities were computed with a VDJ recombination model fitted to out-of-frame rearrangements, and the resulting probabilities were checked against IGoR. A later analysis scored TCR-TCR, TCR-HLA and TCR-CMV co-occurrence with hypergeometric tests, applying a repertoire-size bias correction to TCR pairs. A later analysis estimated false discovery rates by permuting HLA or CMV assignments 20 times. A later analysis grouped co-occurring TCRs with DBSCAN, adding TCRdist sequence similarity when clustering within HLA-allele-positive subsets. Co-occurrence clustering excluded repertoires with fewer than 30,000 or more than 120,000 public chains, plus five with anomalous nucleotide sharing. Imported from immuneACCESS, the table was reduced by TCRdb to in-frame sequences with V and J called. These copies leave out some clones; in studies compared against another copy, an unresolved V gene accounts for under half, and the cause of the remainder is not known. V and J calls and clone size are given by that table; D and trimming were obtained from the DNA. The sample table records some 140,000 clones; 70% to 80% of these occur just once. Together, the top ten hold 3% to 4% of the sample.

What the authors observed across the whole study: Several of the top co-occurrence clusters appeared to be linked to parvovirus B19, influenza, CMV and Epstein-Barr virus, according to a later analysis. In both the original and validation cohorts, the classifier was reported to diagnose cytomegalovirus status with high specificity and sensitivity. Presence/absence analyses assumed roughly uniform sequencing depth across donors, an assumption that may not hold. Correlated functional status among segregating V segments might reflect linkage disequilibrium, but an unknown experimental factor could not be ruled out. Some IMGT-functional V segments, including TRBV6-2 and TRBV6-3, could not be told apart with the 87-base-pair reads, so those segments were excluded. According to the authors, the approach could potentially be generalized to other disease states and immunological phenotypes. A further reported finding was that TCR beta sequences accurately predicted the HLA-A and HLA-B alleles for most subjects in the first cohort. A group of highly shared sequence variants was considered likely to be a technical artifact of the sequencing pipeline. The study gave a list of 150 to 200 TCR beta chains associated with cytomegalovirus. A later analysis found that HLA-associated TCR beta chains were more clonally expanded and had lower generation probabilities than equally common non-associated chains. Because counts were too low, about 15 rarely observed V segments, including chromosome 9 orphons, were left out of the earlier analysis of about 620 of the donors. At a false discovery rate of 0.05, a later analysis linked 16,951 TCR beta sequences to specific HLA alleles. When HLA alleles, especially DR and DQ, strongly co-occurred, TCR associations were difficult to assign to individual alleles. In a later genetic analysis, fewer N-insertions in productive TCRs were reported among donors in an Asian-associated ancestry cluster than the roughly 700-donor mean. Because HLA typing was missing for some donors at each locus, association tests included only the typed subset. Across donors, most TCR sequences were observed very rarely, whereas some public TCRs were present in many individuals. A few of the identified cytomegalovirus-associated TCR beta chains were confirmed in vitro to be specific for cytomegalovirus antigens. A later analysis found that TCR association rates varied across HLA loci, with DRB1 alleles showing the most associated TCRs and HLA-C alleles the fewest. The cohort was sequenced for TCR beta chains only, and without alpha or paired-chain data the features that could be detected were limited. In a later analysis, most CMV-associated TCR beta chains were found to appear HLA-restricted, with HLA associations seemingly driven largely by CMV exposure. An association between a missense DCLRE1C variant and V-gene and J-gene trimming of TCR beta chains was found in a later genetic analysis and replicated in an independent cohort. The only immune exposure information available for the cohort was CMV serostatus. Broadly in line with IMGT annotations, most TCR beta V segments showed up in productive rearrangements about 90% or about 30% of the time in an earlier analysis of approximately 600 of the donors.

V loses 4 bases, J loses 5 bases, and the germline ends lie 15 bases apart. CDR1 and CDR2 were assigned from the germline V gene as SGHRS and YFSETQ. Counted from cysteine to phenylalanine, this CDR3 has 15 amino acids. The only DNA kept is the CDR3, 45 bases in frame from the first base. Notes on this clone: Its antigen has not been determined. Base qualities were left out, and no much larger clone turns up one base away.

Recombination linked TRBV5-1 to TRBJ1-4, with no reliable assignment of the D segment. Input material: PBMCs. The clonotype comes from a woman aged 40-49 years in good health and CMV-seronegative. The CDR3 reads as follows: CASSTPGRENEKLFF. The sequenced DNA is TGCGCCAGCAGCACCCCCGGGAGAGAAAATGAAAAACTGTTTTTT.